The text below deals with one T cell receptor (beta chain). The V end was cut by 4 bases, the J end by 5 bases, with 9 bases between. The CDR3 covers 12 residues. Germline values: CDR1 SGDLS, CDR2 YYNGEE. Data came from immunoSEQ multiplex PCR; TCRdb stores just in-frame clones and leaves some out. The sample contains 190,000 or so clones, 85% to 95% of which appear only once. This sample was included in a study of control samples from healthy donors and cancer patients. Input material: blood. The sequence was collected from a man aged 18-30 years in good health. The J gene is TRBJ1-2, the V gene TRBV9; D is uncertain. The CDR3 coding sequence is TGTGCCAGCAGCCCTCTGGGATATGGCTACACCTTC. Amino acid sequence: CASSPLGYGYTF.